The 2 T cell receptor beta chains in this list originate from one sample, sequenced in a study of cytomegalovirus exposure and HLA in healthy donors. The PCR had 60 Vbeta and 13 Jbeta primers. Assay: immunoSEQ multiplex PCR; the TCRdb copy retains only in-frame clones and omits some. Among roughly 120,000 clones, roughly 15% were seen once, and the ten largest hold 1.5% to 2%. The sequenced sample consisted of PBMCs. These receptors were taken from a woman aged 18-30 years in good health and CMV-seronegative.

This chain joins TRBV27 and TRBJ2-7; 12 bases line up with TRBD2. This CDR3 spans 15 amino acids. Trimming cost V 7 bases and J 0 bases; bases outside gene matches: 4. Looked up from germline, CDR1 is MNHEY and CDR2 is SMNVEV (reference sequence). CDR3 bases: TGTGCCAGCACCCGACTAGCGGGAGCCTCCTACGAGCAGTACTTC. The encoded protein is CASTRLAGASYEQYF.

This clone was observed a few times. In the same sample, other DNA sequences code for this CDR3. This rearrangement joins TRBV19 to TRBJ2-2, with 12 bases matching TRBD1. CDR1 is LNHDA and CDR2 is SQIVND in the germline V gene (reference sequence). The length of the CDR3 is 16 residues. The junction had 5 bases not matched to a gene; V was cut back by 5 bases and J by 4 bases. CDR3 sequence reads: CASSSGQGAGTGELFF. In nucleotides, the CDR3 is TGTGCCAGTAGTTCGGGACAGGGGGCGGGCACCGGGGAGCTGTTTTTT.